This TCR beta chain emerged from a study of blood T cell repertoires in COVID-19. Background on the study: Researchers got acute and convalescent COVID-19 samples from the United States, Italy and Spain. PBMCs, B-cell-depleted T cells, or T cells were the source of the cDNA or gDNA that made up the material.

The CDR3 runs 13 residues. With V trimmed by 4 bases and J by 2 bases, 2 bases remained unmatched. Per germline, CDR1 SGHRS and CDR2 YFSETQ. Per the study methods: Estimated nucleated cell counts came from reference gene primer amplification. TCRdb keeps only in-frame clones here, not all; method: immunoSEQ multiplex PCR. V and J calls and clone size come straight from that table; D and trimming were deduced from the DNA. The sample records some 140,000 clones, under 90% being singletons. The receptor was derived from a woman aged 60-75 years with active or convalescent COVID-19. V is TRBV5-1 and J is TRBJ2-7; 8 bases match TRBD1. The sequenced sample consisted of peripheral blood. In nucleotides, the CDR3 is TGCGCCAGCAGCCCGACAGGGGCCTACGAGCAGTACTTC. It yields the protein CASSPTGAYEQYF.